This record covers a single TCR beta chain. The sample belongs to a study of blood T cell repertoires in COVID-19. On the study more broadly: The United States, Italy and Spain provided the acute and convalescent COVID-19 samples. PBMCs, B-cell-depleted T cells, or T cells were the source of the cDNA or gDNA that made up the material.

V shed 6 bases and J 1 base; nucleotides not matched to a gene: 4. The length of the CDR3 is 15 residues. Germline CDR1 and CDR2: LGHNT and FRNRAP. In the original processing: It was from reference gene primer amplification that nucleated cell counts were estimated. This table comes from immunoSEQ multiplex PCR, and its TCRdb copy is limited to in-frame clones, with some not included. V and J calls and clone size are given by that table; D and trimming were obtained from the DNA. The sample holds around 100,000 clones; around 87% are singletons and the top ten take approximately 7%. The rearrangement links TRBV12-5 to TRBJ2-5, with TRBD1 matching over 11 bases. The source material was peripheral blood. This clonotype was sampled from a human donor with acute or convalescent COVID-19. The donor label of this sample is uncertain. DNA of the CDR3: TGTGCTAGTGGGCCGGGGACAGGGGGCCAAGAGACCCAGTACTTC. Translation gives CASGPGTGGQETQYF. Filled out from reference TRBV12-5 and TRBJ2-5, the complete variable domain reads DARVTQTPRHKVTEMGQEVTMRCQPILGHNTVFWYRQTMMQGLELLAYFRNRAPLDDSGMPKDRFSAEMPDATLATLKIQPSEPRDSAVYFCASGPGTGGQETQYFGPGTRLLVL.